Shown below are 17 T cell receptor beta chains from a single sample sequenced in a study of blood T cell repertoires in COVID-19. Produced via immunoSEQ multiplex PCR; TCRdb's table is partial and in-frame only. The sample has about 26,000 clones; roughly 90% are singletons. The specimen was peripheral blood. The receptors come from a human donor in a cohort sampled during active COVID-19.

This chain joins TRBV2 and TRBJ2-7, with D perhaps matching TRBD2 (6 bases). Trimming shortened V by 5 bases and J by 1 base, and 15 bases separated the two germline ends. The CDR3 is 15 amino acids. CDR1 is SNHLY, CDR2 FYNNEI, per germline. The CDR3 DNA sequence: TGTGCCAGCAGTCTGAAGCGCGGGGAATCCTACGAGCAGTACTTC. Its translation: CASSLKRGESYEQYF. The whole variable domain, filled in from reference TRBV2 and TRBJ2-7, reads EPEVTQTPSHQVTQMGQEVILRCVPISNHLYFYWYRQILGQKVEFLVSFYNNEISEKSEIFDDQFSVERPDGSNFTLKIRSTKLEDSAMYFCASSLKRGESYEQYFGPGTRLTVT.

The chain employs TRBV18 and TRBJ2-5; tentatively, D is TRBD1 (6 bases). In germline, CDR1 is KGHSH, CDR2 LQKENI. V was clipped by 0 bases and J by 8 bases, with 13 bases between them. The CDR3 is 14 amino acids. The CDR3: CASSPPGALDTQYF. The CDR3, as DNA: TGTGCCAGCTCACCACCGGGGGCCCTGGACACCCAGTACTTC.

The rearrangement links TRBV3-1 (or the pseudogene TRBV3-2) to TRBJ2-2; 8 bases align to TRBD1. This CDR3 has 16 residues. Germline-derived CDR1 and CDR2 are LGHDT and YNNKEL (reference sequence). Trimming took 2 bases from V and 2 from J; bases not matched to a gene: 4. The CDR3 coding sequence is TGTGCCAGCAGCCAACCTACAGGGGGTAACACCGGGGAGCTGTTTTTT. This gives the protein CASSQPTGGNTGELFF.

The chain links TRBV19 to TRBJ1-5; 9 positions agree with TRBD1. The CDR3 length is 17 residues. The junction had 9 bases not matched to a gene; V was cut back by 5 bases and J by 1 base. Per germline, CDR1 LNHDA and CDR2 SQIVND (reference sequence). In nucleotides, the CDR3 is TGTGCCAGTAGTCCCTCGGACAGGGGTTGGAGCAATCAGCCCCAGCATTTT. It codes for CASSPSDRGWSNQPQHF.

The chain links TRBV5-1 to TRBJ2-5, with TRBD2 matching 14 bases. Germline V gene lookup returns CDR1 SGHRS and CDR2 YFSETQ. V was clipped by 4 bases and J by 5 bases; unmatched bases: 7. The CDR3 covers 16 residues. The CDR3 here is CASSPGLAGGFETQYF. DNA for the CDR3: TGCGCCAGCAGCCCAGGACTAGCGGGGGGATTCGAGACCCAGTACTTC.

V usage is TRBV5-5 and J usage is TRBJ2-1, with 8 bases aligning to TRBD1. Germline CDR1 is SGHKS and CDR2 is YYEKEE (reference sequence). After removal of 4 bases from V and 0 bases from J, the junction contained 3 bases not matched to a gene. The CDR3 has 15 residues. The CDR3: CASSQDRGSYNEQFF. DNA for the CDR3: TGTGCCAGCAGCCAAGACAGGGGCTCCTACAATGAGCAGTTCTTC.

CDR3 nucleotides: TGTGCCAGCAGCGTGGATGAGGGAGCCAGGGGGTTTCGGAATGAGCAGTTCTTC. As protein: CASSVDEGARGFRNEQFF. The chain links TRBV9 to TRBJ2-1; 7 nucleotides match TRBD1. From germline, CDR1 is SGDLS and CDR2 YYNGEE. CDR3 length equals 18 residues. V gave up 2 bases and J gave up 7 bases; unmatched junction bases: 18.

The genes are TRBV19 and TRBJ1-3; 7 nucleotides line up with TRBD1. The CDR3 contains 13 residues. Germline CDR1 is LNHDA and CDR2 is SQIVND (reference sequence). With 7 bases clipped from V and 3 bases from J, the junction kept 3 bases outside the gene matches. The CDR3 region has the DNA TGTGCCAGTAACGACAGGGTTGGAAACACCATATATTTT. Translated, it gives CASNDRVGNTIYF.

The V gene is TRBV5-1, the J gene TRBJ2-7, with TRBD2 identical over 9 bases. The CDR3 consists of 15 residues. Germline CDR1 is SGHRS and CDR2 is YFSETQ. The V gene end was trimmed by 2 bases and the J gene end by 2 bases; junction bases not matched to a gene: 5. CDR3 in DNA: TGCGCCAGCAGCTTCGTAGCGGGAGCCACCTACGAGCAGTACTTC. This sequence encodes CASSFVAGATYEQYF.

The V call is TRBV7-2, the J call TRBJ1-2, with TRBD1 matching over 7 bases. Germline V lookup: CDR1 SGHTA, CDR2 FQGNSA. This CDR3 has 16 residues. The J segment lost 0 bases and the V segment lost 5 bases, leaving 9 bases of the junction unmatched. The CDR3 loop reads CASSPGQRPANYGYTF. Here the CDR3 DNA reads TGTGCCAGCAGCCCGGGACAGAGGCCTGCTAACTATGGCTACACCTTC. Based on the CDR3 plus reference TRBV7-2 and TRBJ1-2, the full variable domain is GAGVSQSPSNKVTEKGKDVELRCDPISGHTALYWYRQSLGQGLEFLIYFQGNSAPDKSGLPSDRFSAERTGGSVSTLTIQRTQQEDSAVYLCASSPGQRPANYGYTFGSGTRLTVV.

Here the CDR3 DNA reads TGCGCCAGCAGCTTGGATGCAGGGGCCTATGGCTACACCTTC. Translation: CASSLDAGAYGYTF. The gene calls are TRBV5-1 and TRBJ1-2; D perhaps matches TRBD1 (6 bases). Germline assignment: CDR1 SGHRS and CDR2 YFSETQ. The CDR3 runs to 14 residues. Trimming shortened V by 0 bases and J by 4 bases, and 10 bases separated the two germline ends. Based on the CDR3 plus reference TRBV5-1 and TRBJ1-2, the full variable domain is KAGVTQTPRYLIKTRGQQVTLSCSPISGHRSVSWYQQTPGQGLQFLFEYFSETQRNKGNFPGRFSGRQFSNSRSEMNVSTLELGDSALYLCASSLDAGAYGYTFGSGTRLTVV.

This sequence joins TRBV7-2 and TRBJ2-7; TRBD2 is a possible D gene (6 bases). Per the germline V gene, CDR1 is SGHTA and CDR2 is FQGNSA. The CDR3 covers 14 residues. The V end was cut by 5 bases, the J end by 7 bases, with 18 bases between. The CDR3 DNA reads TGTGCCAGCAGCCCCCGGACTACCCGGGAGGAGCAGTACTTC. Protein: CASSPRTTREEQYF.

The genes are TRBV3-1 (or the pseudogene TRBV3-2) and TRBJ1-3; no definite D call. The V gene lost 3 bases and the J gene lost 3 bases, with 9 bases spanning the gap. This CDR3 comprises 14 residues. Germline V gene data show CDR1 as LGHDT and CDR2 as YNNKEL (reference sequence). CDR3 residues: CASSQDGGGNTIYF. In DNA, the CDR3 is TGTGCCAGCAGCCAGGACGGAGGTGGAAACACCATATATTTT.

V and J are TRBV3-1 (or the pseudogene TRBV3-2) and TRBJ2-7; 9 bases fit TRBD2. This CDR3 contains 16 residues. CDR1 and CDR2 (germline): LGHDT, YNNKEL (reference sequence). Trimming at V came to 1 base and at J to 0 bases, leaving 4 bases not matched to a gene. The chain's CDR3 is CASSQVSSGGSYEQYF. As DNA, the CDR3 is TGTGCCAGCAGCCAAGTCAGTAGCGGGGGCTCCTACGAGCAGTACTTC.

The genes are TRBV5-4 and TRBJ1-4, with 10 positions matching TRBD1. Per the germline V gene, CDR1 is SGHNT and CDR2 is YYREEE (reference sequence). The CDR3 length is 17 residues. V gave up 4 bases and J gave up 0 bases; unmatched junction bases: 6. The CDR3 nucleotides read TGTGCCAGCAGCCTGACCGGGACAGGGGCAACTAATGAAAAACTGTTTTTT. It is translated as CASSLTGTGATNEKLFF. Full variable domain (outside the CDR3, taken from reference TRBV5-4 and TRBJ1-4): ETGVTQSPTHLIKTRGQQVTLRCSSQSGHNTVSWYQQALGQGPQFIFQYYREEENGRGNFPPRFSGLQFPNYSSELNVNALELDDSALYLCASSLTGTGATNEKLFFGSGTQLSVL.

The V call is TRBV4-1, the J call TRBJ2-5; D call uncertain. V lost 4 bases and J lost 5, with 8 bases in between. From germline, CDR1 is MGHRA and CDR2 YSYEKL. The CDR3 contains 12 residues. CDR3 amino acids: CASSPPGETQYF. CDR3 in DNA: TGCGCCAGCAGCCCCCCGGGTGAGACCCAGTACTTC.

The chain links TRBV12-5 to TRBJ2-3; TRBD2 matches at 7 bases. Germline CDR1 LGHNT, CDR2 FRNRAP. The CDR3 is 14 amino acids. V shed 4 bases and J 4 bases; nucleotides not matched to a gene: 5. The CDR3 loop is CASGSGLVSDTQYF. The CDR3 coding sequence is TGTGCTAGTGGTTCCGGACTAGTTTCAGATACGCAGTATTTT.